Below, 21 T cell receptor beta chains from the same sample are listed, as sequenced in a study of shared T cell receptors in the human thymus. Data came from immunoSEQ multiplex PCR; TCRdb stores just in-frame clones and leaves some out. The sample has some 400,000 clones, just under 95% seen once. The source material was thymocytes. The receptors derive from a human donor.

This clone has just one count. The CDR3 region is CASSYTPGHQPGGYTF. In DNA, the CDR3 is TGTGCCAGCAGTTACACGCCGGGACACCAACCAGGCGGCTACACCTTC. The chain links TRBV6-5 to TRBJ1-2, with D perhaps matching TRBD1 (6 bases). Germline CDR1 MNHEY, CDR2 SVGAGI. The CDR3 is 16 amino acids. V gave up 2 bases and J gave up 8 bases, with 21 bases separating them.

V and J are TRBV28 and TRBJ2-7; 10 bases line up with TRBD2. The CDR3 is made up of 16 amino acids. V lost 6 bases and J lost 4; bases outside the gene matches: 12. Germline loops: CDR1 MDHEN, CDR2 SYDVKM. DNA for the CDR3: TGTGCCAGCAGCCATCCTGGACTAGCGGCAGATTACGAGCAGTACTTC. This translates into CASSHPGLAADYEQYF.

V is TRBV5-6 and J is TRBJ2-7; 7 bases match TRBD2. The junction had 13 bases not matched to a gene; V was cut back by 4 bases and J by 9 bases. The CDR3 runs to 14 residues. Per the germline V gene, CDR1 is SGHDT and CDR2 is YYEEEE. For the CDR3, the DNA is TGTGCCAGCAGCCCTGGACTAGATCAGGGTGGGCAGTACTTC. Translated, it gives CASSPGLDQGGQYF.

V gene TRBV15 combines with J gene TRBJ2-3; 7 nucleotides match TRBD2. Germline V gives CDR1 LNHNV, CDR2 YYDKDF (reference sequence). The V segment lost 0 bases and the J segment 3 bases; nucleotides outside the gene matches: 9. The CDR3 is 17 residues long. The CDR3 here is CATSRDTSESGTDTQYF. CDR3 bases: TGTGCCACCAGCAGAGATACTAGCGAGAGTGGTACAGATACGCAGTATTTT.

The rearrangement links TRBV29-1 to TRBJ1-2; 8 bases agree with TRBD1. The CDR3 runs 13 residues. Germline trimming cut 7 bases from V and 4 bases from J; bases unmatched to any gene: 8. The germline gives CDR1 SQVTM, CDR2 ANQGSEA. The CDR3 DNA is TGCAGCGCTGAGACAGGGGCTACCTATGGCTACACCTTC. This translates into CSAETGATYGYTF.

The chain employs TRBV21-1 and TRBJ2-5; whether TRBD1, the table's D call, matches the DNA was not checked. TRBV21-1 is deemed a pseudogene. CDR3 length equals 16 residues. CDR3 sequence (DNA): TGTGCCAGCAGCACGCAAGACAGGTCCCGCCCGGAGACCCAGTACTTC. This encodes CASSTQDRSRPETQYF.

This sequence joins TRBV5-1 and TRBJ2-3; D remains ambiguous. This CDR3 is 15 amino acids long. The germline V and J ends were trimmed by 4 bases and 5 bases, with 17 bases remaining between them. Germline CDR1 reads SGHRS; CDR2 reads YFSETQ. CDR3 sequence: CASSPKTDHQDTQYF. CDR3 in DNA: TGCGCCAGCAGCCCAAAAACCGACCACCAAGATACGCAGTATTTT.

The chain is built from TRBV6-1 and TRBJ2-3; TRBD2 agrees at 7 bases. The V segment lost 0 bases and the J segment 3 bases; nucleotides outside the gene matches: 6. The CDR3 runs to 16 residues. The V gene's germline CDR1 is MNHNS and CDR2 SASEGT. The CDR3 DNA follows: TGTGCCAGCAGTGAAGCGTCCAGCGGGATGACAGATACGCAGTATTTT. It translates to CASSEASSGMTDTQYF.

The rearrangement uses TRBV4-1 and TRBJ2-1; D is ambiguous. V lost 1 base and J 0 bases, leaving 10 bases between the germline ends. Germline CDR1 MGHRA, CDR2 YSYEKL. The CDR3 loop spans 16 amino acids. CDR3 sequence (DNA): TGCGCCAGCAGCCAAGGGATTGCAGGCTCCTACAATGAGCAGTTCTTC. This codes for CASSQGIAGSYNEQFF.

This rearrangement joins TRBV10-3 to TRBJ2-3; perhaps TRBD2 as D (7 bases). V lost 8 bases, J lost 6 bases, and 9 bases lay in between. The germline V gene encodes CDR1 ENHRY and CDR2 SYGVKD. CDR3 size: 11 residues. The chain's CDR3 is CAIRGADTQYF. In nucleotides, the CDR3 is TGTGCCATCCGGGGGGCGGATACGCAGTATTTT.

The gene calls are TRBV28 and TRBJ2-4; D may be TRBD2 (7 bases). V lost 8 bases, J lost 0 bases, and 26 bases lay in between. The CDR3 spans 19 residues. Per the germline V gene, CDR1 is MDHEN and CDR2 is SYDVKM. CDR3 nucleotides: TGTGCCAGCGGGCGTATTCCTAGGGGGGGGATTAAAGCCAAAAACATTCAGTACTTC. Translated, it gives CASGRIPRGGIKAKNIQYF.

This sequence joins TRBV5-1 and TRBJ1-4, with D perhaps matching TRBD1 (6 bases). The CDR3 extends over 15 amino acids. Germline lookup yields CDR1 SGHRS and CDR2 YFSETQ. V dropped 0 bases and J dropped 4 bases, with 10 bases sitting between them. CDR3 sequence reads: CASSLAKGGNEKLFF. The CDR3 DNA sequence: TGCGCCAGCAGCTTGGCCAAAGGGGGTAATGAAAAACTGTTTTTT.

This clone was detected a few times. V usage is TRBV5-1 and J usage is TRBJ1-2, with D possibly matching TRBD1 (5 bases). The CDR3 contains 13 residues. Trimming removed 7 bases at V and 6 bases at J, with 16 bases between. The germline V gene has CDR1 SGHRS and CDR2 YFSETQ. The CDR3 sequence is CASSRGGHDGYTF. CDR3 coding DNA: TGCGCCAGCTCTCGGGGAGGACATGATGGCTACACCTTC.

The gene calls are TRBV11-1 and TRBJ2-7; no reliable D call. V was trimmed by 1 base and J by 3 bases, leaving 10 bases between them. The CDR3 loop spans 14 amino acids. In germline, CDR1 is SGHAT, CDR2 FQDESV (reference sequence). The CDR3 bases are TGTGCCAGCAGCTTAGTCCACAGTCTCTACGAGCAGTACTTC. Translated, it gives CASSLVHSLYEQYF.

The DNA for the CDR3 is TGTGCCAGCAGCTTGGCGTCTAGCGGGAGGACTTACGAGCAGTACTTC. Its protein is CASSLASSGRTYEQYF. V and J are TRBV5-4 and TRBJ2-7; 11 bases fit TRBD2. The CDR3 contains 16 residues. J was trimmed by 4 bases and V by 0 bases; bases with no gene match: 6. The germline V gene encodes CDR1 SGHNT and CDR2 YYREEE (reference sequence).

The chain uses TRBV28 and TRBJ2-7, with 8 bases matching TRBD1. This CDR3 has 16 residues. Germline lookup yields CDR1 MDHEN and CDR2 SYDVKM. After removal of 7 bases from V and 4 bases from J, the junction contained 15 bases not matched to a gene. The CDR3 DNA reads as TGTGCCAGCAAAACCCCCGGGACAGGTATGAGGTACGAGCAGTACTTC. Translating it yields CASKTPGTGMRYEQYF.

The chain employs TRBV27 and TRBJ2-7; 8 positions match TRBD2. Germline values: CDR1 MNHEY, CDR2 SMNVEV (reference sequence). The V segment lost 3 bases and the J segment 5 bases; nucleotides outside the gene matches: 21. The CDR3 is 19 residues long. The chain's CDR3 is CASSLFDSSQREKGHEQYF. The DNA of the CDR3 is TGTGCCAGCAGTTTGTTTGACTCCTCTCAGCGGGAGAAGGGGCACGAGCAGTACTTC.

CDR3 loop: CASSLWGLGNRFSYGYTF. DNA of the CDR3: TGTGCCAGCAGTTTATGGGGGTTGGGGAACAGGTTTTCCTATGGCTACACCTTC. The chain couples TRBV28 to TRBJ1-2; weak D call: TRBD1 (5 bases). Germline V lookup: CDR1 MDHEN, CDR2 SYDVKM. This CDR3 is built from 18 residues. With 0 bases removed from V and 4 bases from J, the gap between germline ends came to 21 bases.

The V call is TRBV27, the J call TRBJ2-2; TRBD2 might be the D (6 bases). Germline values: CDR1 MNHEY, CDR2 SMNVEV (reference sequence). This CDR3 spans 16 amino acids. V dropped 2 bases and J dropped 0 bases, with 10 bases sitting between them. DNA of the CDR3: TGTGCCAGCAGTTTAGGAGGGTTCACGAACACCGGGGAGCTGTTTTTT. This sequence encodes CASSLGGFTNTGELFF.

The chain carries TRBV10-2 and TRBJ2-3, with 11 bases lining up with TRBD2. Unmatched junction bases numbered 10, after V lost 2 bases and J lost 0 bases. The CDR3 has 19 residues. Per the germline V gene, CDR1 is WSHSY and CDR2 is SAAADI. CDR3 DNA: TGCGCCAGCAGTGAGATGGGACTAGCGGAGCCGCGAAGCACAGATACGCAGTATTTT. Translating gives CASSEMGLAEPRSTDTQYF.

The rearrangement links TRBV19 to TRBJ1-1; TRBD1 agrees at 9 bases. Germline V gene sequence: CDR1 LNHDA, CDR2 SQIVND (reference sequence). The J segment lost 3 bases and the V segment lost 8 bases, leaving 16 bases of the junction unmatched. This CDR3 is 17 amino acids long. The CDR3 spells CASSTGTGCWSDTEAFF. The CDR3 region has the DNA TGTGCCAGTTCGACCGGGACAGGGTGTTGGAGCGACACTGAAGCTTTCTTT.